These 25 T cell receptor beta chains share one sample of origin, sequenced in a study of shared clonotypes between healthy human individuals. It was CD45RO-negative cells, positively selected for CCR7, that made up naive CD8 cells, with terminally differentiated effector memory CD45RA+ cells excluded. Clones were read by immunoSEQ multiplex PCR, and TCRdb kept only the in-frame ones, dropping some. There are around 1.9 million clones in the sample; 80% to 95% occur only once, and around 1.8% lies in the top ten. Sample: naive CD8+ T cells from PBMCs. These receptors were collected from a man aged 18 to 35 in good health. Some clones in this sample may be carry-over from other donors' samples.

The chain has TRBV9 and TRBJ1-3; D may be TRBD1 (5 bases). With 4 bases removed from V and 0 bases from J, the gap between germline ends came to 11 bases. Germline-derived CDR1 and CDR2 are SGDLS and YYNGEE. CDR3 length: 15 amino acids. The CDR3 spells CASSPDSASGNTIYF. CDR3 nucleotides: TGTGCCAGCAGCCCCGACAGTGCCTCTGGAAACACCATATATTTT.

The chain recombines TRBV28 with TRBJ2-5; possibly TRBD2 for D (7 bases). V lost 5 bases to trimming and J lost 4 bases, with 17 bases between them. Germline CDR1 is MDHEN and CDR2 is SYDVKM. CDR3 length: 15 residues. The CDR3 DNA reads TGTGCCAGCAGTCCCCATGGGGGGGGGCGAGAGACCCAGTACTTC. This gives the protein CASSPHGGGRETQYF.

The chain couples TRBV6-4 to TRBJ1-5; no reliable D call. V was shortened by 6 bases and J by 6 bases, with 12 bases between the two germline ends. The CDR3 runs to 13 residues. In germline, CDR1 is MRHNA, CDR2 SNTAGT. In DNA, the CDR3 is TGTGCCAGCAGCCGGGCGGCGCGTCAGCCCCAGCATTTT. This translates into CASSRAARQPQHF.

The DNA for the CDR3 is TGTGCCAGCAGTTGGCCAGGGGGCGAGCAGTACTTC. It specifies CASSWPGGEQYF. The J gene is TRBJ2-7, the V gene TRBV28; 7 positions match TRBD1. Germline V gene data show CDR1 as MDHEN and CDR2 as SYDVKM. V shed 4 bases and J 6 bases; nucleotides not matched to a gene: 3. The CDR3 length is 12 residues.

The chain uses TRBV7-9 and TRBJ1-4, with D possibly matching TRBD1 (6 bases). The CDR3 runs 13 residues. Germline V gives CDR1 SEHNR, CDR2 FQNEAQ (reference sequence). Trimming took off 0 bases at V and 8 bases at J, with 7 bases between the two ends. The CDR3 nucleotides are TGTGCCAGCAGCTTAGCTACAGGGGAAAAACTGTTTTTT. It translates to CASSLATGEKLFF. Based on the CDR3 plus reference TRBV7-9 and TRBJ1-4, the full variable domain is DTGVSQNPRHKITKRGQNVTFRCDPISEHNRLYWYRQTLGQGPEFLTYFQNEAQLEKSRLLSDRFSAERPKGSFSTLEIQRTEQGDSAMYLCASSLATGEKLFFGSGTQLSVL.

The CDR3 is CASSPPGDTQYF. Here the CDR3 DNA reads TGTGCCAGCTCACCCCCCGGGGACACCCAGTACTTC. The chain uses TRBV18 and TRBJ2-5; either TRBD1 or TRBD2 may supply D (5 bases each). Trimming removed 3 bases from V and 8 bases from J, with 10 bases in between. The CDR3 sequence is 12 residues long. Germline CDR1 and CDR2: KGHSH and LQKENI.

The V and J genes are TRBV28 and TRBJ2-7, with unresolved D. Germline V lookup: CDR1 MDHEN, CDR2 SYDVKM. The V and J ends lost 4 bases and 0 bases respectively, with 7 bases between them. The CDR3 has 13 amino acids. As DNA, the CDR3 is TGTGCCAGCAGTTATGGAAACTCCTACGAGCAGTACTTC. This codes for CASSYGNSYEQYF.

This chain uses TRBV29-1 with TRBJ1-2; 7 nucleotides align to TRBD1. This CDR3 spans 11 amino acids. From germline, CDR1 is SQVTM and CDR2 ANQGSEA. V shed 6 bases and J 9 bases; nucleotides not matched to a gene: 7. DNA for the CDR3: TGCAGCGTCCAGAGACAGGGAAGCTACACCTTC. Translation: CSVQRQGSYTF.

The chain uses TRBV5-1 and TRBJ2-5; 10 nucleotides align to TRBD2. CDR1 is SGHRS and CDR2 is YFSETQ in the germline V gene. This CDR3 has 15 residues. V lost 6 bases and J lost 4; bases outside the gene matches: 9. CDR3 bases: TGCGCCAGCACGTTCGTAGCGGGAGGCCCAGAGACCCAGTACTTC. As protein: CASTFVAGGPETQYF.

Here the CDR3 reads CASSEMWAGVGDTQYF. The CDR3 DNA reads as TGTGCCAGCAGTGAAATGTGGGCGGGAGTTGGGGATACGCAGTATTTT. The chain has TRBV2 and TRBJ2-3; 7 nucleotides align to TRBD2. This CDR3 contains 16 residues. Trimming at V came to 2 bases and at J to 6 bases, leaving 11 bases not matched to a gene. Germline CDR1 SNHLY, CDR2 FYNNEI.

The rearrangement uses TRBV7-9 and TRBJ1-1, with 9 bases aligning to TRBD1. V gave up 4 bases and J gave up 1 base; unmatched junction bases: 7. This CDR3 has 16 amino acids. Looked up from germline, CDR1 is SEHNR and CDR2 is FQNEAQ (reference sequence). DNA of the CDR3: TGTGCCAGCAGCTCGGGGAGGACAGGGGAGAACACTGAAGCTTTCTTT. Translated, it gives CASSSGRTGENTEAFF.

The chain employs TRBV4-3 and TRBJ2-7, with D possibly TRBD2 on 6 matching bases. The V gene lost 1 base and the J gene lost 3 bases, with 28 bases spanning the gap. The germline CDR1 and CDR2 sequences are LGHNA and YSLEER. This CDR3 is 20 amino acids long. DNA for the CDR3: TGCGCCAGCAGCCAAGCGGATTCCTTAAAGGGAGGAGAGGGATACTACGAGCAGTACTTC. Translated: CASSQADSLKGGEGYYEQYF.

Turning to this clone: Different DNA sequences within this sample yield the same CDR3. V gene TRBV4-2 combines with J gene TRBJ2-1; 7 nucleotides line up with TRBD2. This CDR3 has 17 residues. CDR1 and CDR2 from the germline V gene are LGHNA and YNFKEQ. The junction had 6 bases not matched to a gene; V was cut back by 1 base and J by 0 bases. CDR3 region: CASSQGLAGYSYNEQFF. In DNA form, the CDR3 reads TGTGCCAGCAGCCAAGGGTTAGCGGGCTACTCCTACAATGAGCAGTTCTTC.

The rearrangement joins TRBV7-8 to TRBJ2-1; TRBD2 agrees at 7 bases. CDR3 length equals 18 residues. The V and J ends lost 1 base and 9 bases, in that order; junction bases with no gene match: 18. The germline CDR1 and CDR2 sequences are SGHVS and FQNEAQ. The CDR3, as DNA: TGTGCCAGCAGCTTAGGTCAAGCGGGACGTCCCGTTCTGTTTGAGCAGTTCTTC. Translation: CASSLGQAGRPVLFEQFF.

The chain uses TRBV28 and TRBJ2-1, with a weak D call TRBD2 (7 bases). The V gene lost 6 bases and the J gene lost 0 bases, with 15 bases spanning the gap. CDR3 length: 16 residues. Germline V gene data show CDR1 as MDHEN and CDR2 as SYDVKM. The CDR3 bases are TGTGCCAGCAGCCAAAACAGGGAGGGCTCCTACAATGAGCAGTTCTTC. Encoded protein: CASSQNREGSYNEQFF.

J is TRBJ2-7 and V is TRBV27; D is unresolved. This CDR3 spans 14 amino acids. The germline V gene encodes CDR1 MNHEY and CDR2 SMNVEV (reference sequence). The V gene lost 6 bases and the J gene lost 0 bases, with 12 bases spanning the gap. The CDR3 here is CASRINAYSYEQYF. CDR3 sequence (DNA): TGTGCCAGCAGAATAAATGCCTACTCCTACGAGCAGTACTTC.

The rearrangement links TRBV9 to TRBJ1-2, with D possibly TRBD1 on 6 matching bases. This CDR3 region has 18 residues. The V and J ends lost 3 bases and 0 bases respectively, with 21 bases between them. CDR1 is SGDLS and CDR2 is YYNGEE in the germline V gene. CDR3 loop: CASSGPQGRGSANYGYTF. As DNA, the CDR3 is TGTGCCAGCAGCGGCCCGCAGGGGAGAGGGTCGGCTAACTATGGCTACACCTTC.

The CDR3 loop is CASSRWTGFNEKLFF. In DNA, the CDR3 is TGTGCCAGCAGTCGCTGGACAGGGTTTAATGAAAAACTGTTTTTT. The rearrangement links TRBV28 to TRBJ1-4; 8 bases align to TRBD1. CDR3 size: 15 residues. Unmatched junction bases numbered 6, after V lost 5 bases and J lost 4 bases. CDR1 MDHEN and CDR2 SYDVKM come from the germline V gene. Full variable domain (outside the CDR3, taken from reference TRBV28 and TRBJ1-4): DVKVTQSSRYLVKRTGEKVFLECVQDMDHENMFWYRQDPGLGLRLIYFSYDVKMKEKGDIPEGYSVSREKKERFSLILESASTNQTSMYLCASSRWTGFNEKLFFGSGTQLSVL.

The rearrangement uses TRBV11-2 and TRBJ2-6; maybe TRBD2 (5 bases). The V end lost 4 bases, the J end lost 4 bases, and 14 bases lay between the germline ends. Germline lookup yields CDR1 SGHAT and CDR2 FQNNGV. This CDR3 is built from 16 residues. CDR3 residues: CASSSIGGPGANVLTF. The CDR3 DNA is TGTGCCAGCAGCTCCATAGGAGGTCCCGGGGCCAACGTCCTGACTTTC. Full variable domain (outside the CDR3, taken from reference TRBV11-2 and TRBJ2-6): EAGVAQSPRYKIIEKRQSVAFWCNPISGHATLYWYQQILGQGPKLLIQFQNNGVVDDSQLPKDRFSAERLKGVDSTLKIQPAKLEDSAVYLCASSSIGGPGANVLTFGAGSRLTVL.

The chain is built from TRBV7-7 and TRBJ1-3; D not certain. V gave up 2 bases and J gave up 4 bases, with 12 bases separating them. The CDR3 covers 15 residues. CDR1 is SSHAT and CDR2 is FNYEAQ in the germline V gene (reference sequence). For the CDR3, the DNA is TGTGCCAGCAGCTTAACTCGGGCGAAGGGAAACACCATATATTTT. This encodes CASSLTRAKGNTIYF.

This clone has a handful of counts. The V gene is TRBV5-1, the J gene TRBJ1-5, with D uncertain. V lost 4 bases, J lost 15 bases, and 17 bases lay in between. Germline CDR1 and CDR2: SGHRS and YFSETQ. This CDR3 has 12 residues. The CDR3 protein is CASSLPDGWWHF. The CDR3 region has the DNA TGCGCCAGCAGCCTCCCTGATGGGTGGTGGCATTTT.

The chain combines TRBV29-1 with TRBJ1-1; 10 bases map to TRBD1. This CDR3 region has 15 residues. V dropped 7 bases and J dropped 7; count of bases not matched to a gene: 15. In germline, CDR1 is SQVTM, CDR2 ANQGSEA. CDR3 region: CSASTKRQGAIEAFF. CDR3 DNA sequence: TGCAGCGCCTCCACCAAACGACAGGGGGCCATTGAAGCTTTCTTT.

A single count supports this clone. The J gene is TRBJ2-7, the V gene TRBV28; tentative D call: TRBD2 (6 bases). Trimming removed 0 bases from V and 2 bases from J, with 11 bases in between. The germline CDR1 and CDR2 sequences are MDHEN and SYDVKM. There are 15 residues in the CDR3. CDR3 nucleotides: TGTGCCAGCAGTTTATGGCGGGATTTAGCCTACGAGCAGTACTTC. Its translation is CASSLWRDLAYEQYF.

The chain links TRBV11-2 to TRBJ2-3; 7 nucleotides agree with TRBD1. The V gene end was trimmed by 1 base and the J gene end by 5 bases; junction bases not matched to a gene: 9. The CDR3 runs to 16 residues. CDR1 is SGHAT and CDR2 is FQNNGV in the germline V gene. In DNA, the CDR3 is TGTGCCAGCAGCTTAGTGACAGGGCTGAACATAGATACGCAGTATTTT. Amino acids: CASSLVTGLNIDTQYF.

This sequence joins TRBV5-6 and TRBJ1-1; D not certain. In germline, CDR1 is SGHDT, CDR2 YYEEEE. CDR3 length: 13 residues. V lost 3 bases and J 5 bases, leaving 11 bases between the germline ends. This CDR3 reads CASSSEGGTEAFF. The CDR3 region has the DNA TGTGCCAGCAGCTCCGAGGGAGGAACTGAAGCTTTCTTT.